This T cell receptor (beta chain) comes out of a study of T cell responses to AZD1222 COVID-19 vaccine. Only in-frame clones appear in the TCRdb table, and some are missing; sequencing was by immunoSEQ multiplex PCR. This sample has some 120,000 clones, with 70% to 90% found just once. Germline V gene lookup returns CDR1 SGHTA and CDR2 FQGNSA. The CDR3 is 15 amino acids. V was pared by 5 bases and J by 0 bases, with 6 bases of the junction left unmatched. Points from the study as a whole: Variant regions that are unmutated are reportedly the target of nearly half of spike-specific TCRs.

Details on this clone: Its antigen is unidentified.

The chain uses TRBV7-2 and TRBJ2-5; TRBD2 matches 7 bases. The sequence was collected from an adult in good health. Here the sequenced sample was peripheral blood, taken on day 0 of AZD1222 vaccination. CDR3 sequence (DNA): TGTGCCAGCAGCCGTGGGACTACGTACCAAGAGACCCAGTACTTC. This gives the protein CASSRGTTYQETQYF.